This T cell receptor (beta chain) came from a study of post-analysis software for immune sequencing data. Overall study: Relapsing-remitting, secondary progressive and progressive-relapsing forms of multiple sclerosis all featured among disease courses. Study-level points and caveats: Strong co-clustering by F measure linked samples that shared a preparation batch. Higher frequency in patients than in controls was seen for roughly five TRBV segments, with TRBV5-6, TRBV5-1 and TRBV20-1 among them. Compared with controls, patients showed significantly lower normalized Chao1 diversity.

Of note for this clonotype: Its antigen is undetermined.

The CDR3 spans 19 residues. V was clipped by 1 base and J by 1 base; unmatched bases: 9. The library was made from cDNA and included unique molecular identifiers. Each sample of about 0.9 to 11 million input T cells yielded around 500,000 cDNA molecules, so each molecule approximated one T cell. Via MiXCR, TCRdb re-called the PCR reads, giving one row per CDR3 protein. The repertoire consists of fewer than 600,000 distinct CDR3 sequences, with around 40% occurring once and the leading ten covering about 12%. The origin of this receptor is a girl under 18 with multiple sclerosis. The gene calls are TRBV12-3 or TRBV12-4 and TRBJ2-7; 14 bases map to TRBD2. Sequencing was performed on blood. The CDR3 sequence is CASSLVVRGLAGESYEQYF. The CDR3 DNA reads TGTGCCAGCAGTTTAGTGGTTAGGGGACTAGCGGGAGAGTCCTACGAGCAGTACTTC.